Listed below are T cell receptor beta chains from one sample, sequenced in a study of T cell responses to AZD1222 COVID-19 vaccine. Measured with immunoSEQ multiplex PCR; TCRdb has only the in-frame clones, and not every one. This sample has approximately 180,000 clones, with 75% to 90% found just once. Sequencing used peripheral blood, obtained on day 0 of AZD1222 vaccination. These TCRs come from an adult in good health. CDR3s include the opening cysteine and the closing phenylalanine or tryptophan. A D gene is named only where the DNA matches it firmly. Rows give clone size only sometimes, using once, few, many, or a class for an expanded clone.

clone_size: NA; d_call: NA; v_call: TRBV6-4; j_call: TRBJ2-1; cdr3_nt: TGTGCCAGCGGTAACGGGAACGCCTACAATGAGCAGTTCTTC; cdr3_aa: CASGNGNAYNEQFF
clone_size: once; d_call: NA; v_call: TRBV7-3; j_call: TRBJ2-3; cdr3_nt: TGTGCCAGCAGCTTATTTGCAAGCACAGATACGCAGTATTTT; cdr3_aa: CASSLFASTDTQYF
clone_size: NA; d_call: NA; v_call: TRBV5-5; j_call: TRBJ1-1; cdr3_nt: TGTGCCAGCTCACTAGGACAGCTGAGCAACACTGAAGCTTTCTTT; cdr3_aa: CASSLGQLSNTEAFF
clone_size: few; d_call: NA; v_call: TRBV28; j_call: TRBJ1-3; cdr3_nt: TGTGCCAGCAGTCGCCCTCCGGGCCGGTACTCTGGAAACACCATATATTTT; cdr3_aa: CASSRPPGRYSGNTIYF
clone_size: NA; d_call: NA; v_call: TRBV6-5; j_call: TRBJ2-2; cdr3_nt: TGTGCCAGCAAGGGAACAGAGAACACCGGGGAGCTGTTTTTT; cdr3_aa: CASKGTENTGELFF
clone_size: NA; d_call: TRBD2; v_call: TRBV6-5; j_call: TRBJ2-1; cdr3_nt: TGTGCCAGCAGTTACGGGACTAGCGAGGATGAGCAGTTCTTC; cdr3_aa: CASSYGTSEDEQFF
clone_size: NA; d_call: TRBD2; v_call: TRBV4-2; j_call: TRBJ2-7; cdr3_nt: TGTGCCAGCAGCCGGAGGGGCGGTAGCGGGAGAACCGACGAGCAGTACTTC; cdr3_aa: CASSRRGGSGRTDEQYF
clone_size: NA; d_call: NA; v_call: TRBV5-6; j_call: TRBJ2-2; cdr3_nt: TGTGCCAGCGGACGGTTCGCGAACACCGGGGAGCTGTTTTTT; cdr3_aa: CASGRFANTGELFF
clone_size: NA; d_call: NA; v_call: TRBV30; j_call: TRBJ2-2; cdr3_nt: TGTGCCTGGATAAGGGGGGCCGGTCCCGGGGAGCTGTTTTTT; cdr3_aa: CAWIRGAGPGELFF
clone_size: NA; d_call: NA; v_call: TRBV4-2; j_call: TRBJ2-7; cdr3_nt: TGTGCCAGCAGCCAAGAGGGCTCGTTATACGAGCAGTACTTC; cdr3_aa: CASSQEGSLYEQYF
clone_size: NA; d_call: NA; v_call: TRBV6-1; j_call: TRBJ1-2; cdr3_nt: TGTGCCAGCAAGGCAGCTAACTATGGCTACACCTTC; cdr3_aa: CASKAANYGYTF
clone_size: NA; d_call: NA; v_call: TRBV6-5; j_call: TRBJ1-2; cdr3_nt: TGTGCCAGCAGTTACTCGATCCAGGGGCACTATGGCTACACCTTC; cdr3_aa: CASSYSIQGHYGYTF
clone_size: NA; d_call: TRBD1; v_call: TRBV27; j_call: TRBJ1-2; cdr3_nt: TGTGCCAGCATCCCGGGACAGGGCTATGGCTACACCTTC; cdr3_aa: CASIPGQGYGYTF
clone_size: NA; d_call: NA; v_call: TRBV3-1/TRBV3-2; j_call: TRBJ1-1; cdr3_nt: TGTGCCAGCAGCCAAAGACAGGTGAACACTGAAGCTTTCTTT; cdr3_aa: CASSQRQVNTEAFF
clone_size: NA; d_call: NA; v_call: TRBV2; j_call: TRBJ2-4; cdr3_nt: TGTGCCAGCAAACTACGGGAAAACATTCAGTACTTC; cdr3_aa: CASKLRENIQYF
clone_size: few; d_call: NA; v_call: TRBV27; j_call: TRBJ1-6; cdr3_nt: TGTGCCAGCAGTTCCGGGGTCTTAAGCTCCTATAATTCACCCCTCCACTTT; cdr3_aa: CASSSGVLSSYNSPLHF
clone_size: NA; d_call: TRBD2; v_call: TRBV6-5; j_call: TRBJ2-5; cdr3_nt: TGTGCCAGTGGACTAGTAGAGACCCAGTACTTC; cdr3_aa: CASGLVETQYF
clone_size: NA; d_call: NA; v_call: TRBV19; j_call: TRBJ1-1; cdr3_nt: TGTGCCAGTAGTATTGGGGGGACGAACACTGAAGCTTTCTTT; cdr3_aa: CASSIGGTNTEAFF
clone_size: NA; d_call: NA; v_call: TRBV19; j_call: TRBJ2-1; cdr3_nt: TGTGCCAGTAGTAATCCGGGACTCACTTACAATGAGCAGTTCTTC; cdr3_aa: CASSNPGLTYNEQFF
clone_size: NA; d_call: TRBD2; v_call: TRBV7-2; j_call: TRBJ2-1; cdr3_nt: TGTGCCAGCAGCTTAGGCCTAGCGGGGAGCAATGAGCAGTTCTTC; cdr3_aa: CASSLGLAGSNEQFF
clone_size: few; d_call: NA; v_call: TRBV30; j_call: TRBJ1-5; cdr3_nt: TGTGCCTGGAGTCAGGGGTCGCCCCAGCATTTT; cdr3_aa: CAWSQGSPQHF
clone_size: once; d_call: NA; v_call: TRBV2; j_call: TRBJ1-1; cdr3_nt: TGTGCCAGCAGCCCGGGGAGCGCTGAAGCTTTCTTT; cdr3_aa: CASSPGSAEAFF
clone_size: NA; d_call: NA; v_call: TRBV7-3; j_call: TRBJ1-1; cdr3_nt: TGTGCCAGCAGCCCGGGGGCGGGGGTAGCTTTCTTT; cdr3_aa: CASSPGAGVAFF
clone_size: NA; d_call: NA; v_call: TRBV11-2; j_call: TRBJ2-7; cdr3_nt: TGTGCCAGCAGCTTAGGGGACACCAGCTCCTACGAGCAGTACTTC; cdr3_aa: CASSLGDTSSYEQYF
clone_size: once; d_call: NA; v_call: TRBV2; j_call: TRBJ1-5; cdr3_nt: TGTGCCAGCAGGGAACAGGCCTCGAACAATCAGCCCCAGCATTTT; cdr3_aa: CASREQASNNQPQHF
clone_size: NA; d_call: TRBD1; v_call: TRBV30; j_call: TRBJ2-7; cdr3_nt: TGTGCCTGGAGTATCCACGCTCAGGGGGCATACAACGAGCAGTACTTC; cdr3_aa: CAWSIHAQGAYNEQYF
clone_size: once; d_call: NA; v_call: TRBV6-5; j_call: TRBJ1-2; cdr3_nt: TGTGCCAGCAGTAGGGTTGGGTATGGCTACACCTTC; cdr3_aa: CASSRVGYGYTF
clone_size: few; d_call: NA; v_call: TRBV27; j_call: TRBJ1-2; cdr3_nt: TGTGCCAGCAGTCTTCGACTAGGCTATGGCTACACCTTC; cdr3_aa: CASSLRLGYGYTF
clone_size: NA; d_call: TRBD1; v_call: TRBV7-8; j_call: TRBJ2-1; cdr3_nt: TGTGCCAGCAGCTTAGTGGGGACAGGAGGATTGAATGAGCAGTTCTTC; cdr3_aa: CASSLVGTGGLNEQFF
clone_size: NA; d_call: NA; v_call: TRBV18; j_call: TRBJ1-4; cdr3_nt: TGTGCCAGCTCACCCCCCGGGCCGGGTAATGAAAAACTGTTTTTT; cdr3_aa: CASSPPGPGNEKLFF
clone_size: NA; d_call: NA; v_call: TRBV4-2; j_call: TRBJ2-3; cdr3_nt: TGTGCCAGCAGAGGAACGGCGGACACAGATACGCAGTATTTT; cdr3_aa: CASRGTADTDTQYF
clone_size: NA; d_call: NA; v_call: TRBV3-1/TRBV3-2; j_call: TRBJ2-7; cdr3_nt: TGTGCCAGCAGCCAATTTCTCCAATCCGAGCAGTACTTC; cdr3_aa: CASSQFLQSEQYF
clone_size: NA; d_call: NA; v_call: TRBV6-5; j_call: TRBJ2-7; cdr3_nt: TGTGCCAGCGGGGCAGGAATCTTCTACGAGCAGTACTTC; cdr3_aa: CASGAGIFYEQYF
clone_size: NA; d_call: NA; v_call: TRBV5-1; j_call: TRBJ2-7; cdr3_nt: TGCGCCAGCAGCCCGGAACCTACATCCTACGAGCAGTACTTC; cdr3_aa: CASSPEPTSYEQYF
clone_size: NA; d_call: TRBD1; v_call: TRBV6-2/TRBV6-3; j_call: TRBJ2-7; cdr3_nt: TGTGCCAGCAGCGGTACCGGGACAGGGGCCTACGAGCAGTACTTC; cdr3_aa: CASSGTGTGAYEQYF
clone_size: NA; d_call: NA; v_call: TRBV11-2; j_call: TRBJ2-3; cdr3_nt: TGTGCCAGCAGTCATAGTGGCAGGGGGGAAGATACGCAGTATTTT; cdr3_aa: CASSHSGRGEDTQYF
clone_size: NA; d_call: NA; v_call: TRBV19; j_call: TRBJ2-1; cdr3_nt: TGTGCCAGTAGTATGGGCGGGATCTACAATGAGCAGTTCTTC; cdr3_aa: CASSMGGIYNEQFF
clone_size: NA; d_call: TRBD1; v_call: TRBV15; j_call: TRBJ1-2; cdr3_nt: TGTGCCACCAGCAGCCATCGGCAGGGGGCAGACTATGGCTACACCTTC; cdr3_aa: CATSSHRQGADYGYTF
clone_size: NA; d_call: TRBD1; v_call: TRBV7-6; j_call: TRBJ1-3; cdr3_nt: TGTGCCAGCAGCTTATTGGGACAGGGAGTAGGAAACACCATATATTTT; cdr3_aa: CASSLLGQGVGNTIYF
clone_size: NA; d_call: NA; v_call: TRBV19; j_call: TRBJ2-1; cdr3_nt: TGTGCCAGTAGTATTGGGGGAATTTTAAGGGGCTACAATGAGCAGTTCTTC; cdr3_aa: CASSIGGILRGYNEQFF
clone_size: NA; d_call: NA; v_call: TRBV4-1; j_call: TRBJ1-2; cdr3_nt: TGCGCCAGCAGCCTTGACACAACCGGCAACTATGGCTACACCTTC; cdr3_aa: CASSLDTTGNYGYTF
clone_size: NA; d_call: NA; v_call: TRBV30; j_call: TRBJ2-5; cdr3_nt: TGTGCCTGTTCCGGGACACTTCAAGAGACCCAGTACTTC; cdr3_aa: CACSGTLQETQYF
clone_size: NA; d_call: NA; v_call: TRBV19; j_call: TRBJ1-5; cdr3_nt: TGTGCCAGTAGCCCTTTACGACGAGGGAGGGGGTCGGGGAAAAATCAGCCCCAGCATTTT; cdr3_aa: CASSPLRRGRGSGKNQPQHF
clone_size: NA; d_call: TRBD2; v_call: TRBV11-2; j_call: TRBJ2-7; cdr3_nt: TGTGCCAGCAGCAGACTAGCGGGAGCTAACGAGCAGTACTTC; cdr3_aa: CASSRLAGANEQYF
clone_size: NA; d_call: NA; v_call: TRBV6-5; j_call: TRBJ2-7; cdr3_nt: TGTGCCATCTTCCTGAGGGAGGAAAACTACGAGCAGTACTTC; cdr3_aa: CAIFLREENYEQYF
clone_size: NA; d_call: NA; v_call: TRBV7-8; j_call: TRBJ1-2; cdr3_nt: TGTGCCAGCAGCTTAGATCGGGGTGGGCCAGGGGTCTATGGCTACACCTTC; cdr3_aa: CASSLDRGGPGVYGYTF
clone_size: NA; d_call: TRBD1; v_call: TRBV5-4; j_call: TRBJ1-1; cdr3_nt: TGTGCCAGCAGCTTGGCGCCGGGACAGGGGGAGACTGAAGCTTTCTTT; cdr3_aa: CASSLAPGQGETEAFF
clone_size: NA; d_call: NA; v_call: TRBV5-1; j_call: TRBJ1-1; cdr3_nt: TGCGCCAGCAGCCCCCGTCGGACAGAGTTTGAAGCTTTCTTT; cdr3_aa: CASSPRRTEFEAFF
clone_size: NA; d_call: NA; v_call: TRBV11-1; j_call: TRBJ2-5; cdr3_nt: TGTGCCAGCAGCCCGGCCCTAGCGCAAGAGACCCAGTACTTC; cdr3_aa: CASSPALAQETQYF
clone_size: few; d_call: NA; v_call: TRBV5-1; j_call: TRBJ2-2; cdr3_nt: TGCGCCAGCAGTTCCGGATCGAACACCGGGGAGCTGTTTTTT; cdr3_aa: CASSSGSNTGELFF
clone_size: NA; d_call: TRBD2; v_call: TRBV27; j_call: TRBJ2-3; cdr3_nt: TGTGCCAGCAGTTCGTGGACTAGCCGAAGCACAGATACGCAGTATTTT; cdr3_aa: CASSSWTSRSTDTQYF